This entry describes one T cell receptor (beta chain). The source of the sample is a study of T cell changes during pregnancy in multiple sclerosis. Libraries were prepared by immunoSEQ multiplex PCR; TCRdb keeps only in-frame clonotypes and omits some of them. The repertoire includes 49,000 or so clones, around nine tenths of them detected once, and approximately 0.39% sits in the top ten. After removal of 4 bases from V and 8 bases from J, the junction contained 12 bases not matched to a gene. CDR3 length: 15 residues. Per the germline V gene, CDR1 is SGHNT and CDR2 is YYREEE (reference sequence). The clonotype originates from a female donor in good health, enrolled as a control in a pregnancy study. The sample consisted of CD4+ T cells from peripheral blood mononuclear cells, taken in the second trimester of pregnancy. J is TRBJ1-2 and V is TRBV5-4, with 9 bases fitting TRBD1. The CDR3, as DNA: TGTGCCAGCAGCCGGGACAGGGTGGGAACGGGAGGCTACACCTTC. Translating it yields CASSRDRVGTGGYTF.